This T cell receptor (beta chain) was identified during a study of blood T cell repertoires in COVID-19. Study at large: The United States, Italy and Spain were the sources of the acute and convalescent COVID-19 samples. PBMCs, B-cell-depleted T cells, or T cells provided the cDNA or gDNA that made up the material.

Germline values: CDR1 LNHDA, CDR2 SQIVND (reference sequence). V lost 6 bases and J 3 bases, leaving 15 bases between the germline ends. CDR3 length: 15 residues. As handled by the study authors: Reference gene primer amplification in the assay estimated nucleated cell counts. Assay: immunoSEQ multiplex PCR; the TCRdb copy retains only in-frame clones and omits some. V, J and clone size are those of that table, while D and trimming were read from the DNA. This sample has about 68,000 clones, with roughly 90% found just once. The chain combines TRBV19 with TRBJ1-5; D is ambiguous. The material sequenced was peripheral blood. The clonotype was recovered from a man younger than 40 with acute or convalescent COVID-19. The CDR3 protein is CASSTSPGYNQPQHF. CDR3 in DNA: TGTGCCAGTAGCACCTCGCCGGGATACAATCAGCCCCAGCATTTT.